This TCR beta chain was observed in a study of T cell repertoires in cytomegalovirus infection. Details on this clonotype: No antigen is known for it.

General study findings and limits: Clonotypes of TCR beta that were HLA-C-restricted and CMV-specific dominated the ex vivo response.

TCRdb processed the reads anew with MiXCR; each CDR3 protein has one entry. The profile covers around 170,000 distinct CDR3 sequences, with approximately 17% appearing a single time and 18% taken by the ten largest. V lost 0 bases, J lost 12 bases, and 7 bases lay in between. The germline V gene encodes CDR1 SGDLS and CDR2 YYNGEE. This CDR3 is built from 12 residues. Source material: CD8+ T cells from PBMCs. The chain has TRBV9 and TRBJ1-6; no definite D call. The receptor was isolated from a human donor in good health (CMV status not recorded). Some clones in this sample may be carry-over from other donors' samples. CDR3 sequence reads: CASSVDDKPLHF. The CDR3 DNA reads as TGTGCCAGCAGCGTAGACGACAAACCCCTCCACTTT.